The T cell receptor (beta chain) described here comes from a study of T cell responses to AZD1222 COVID-19 vaccine. Deletions cut 8 bases from V and 3 bases from J, with 14 bases between. This CDR3 has 14 amino acids. CDR1 is MDHEN and CDR2 is SYDVKM in the germline V gene. A single count supports this clone. TCRdb's table, derived via immunoSEQ multiplex PCR, lists solely in-frame clones and lacks some. The table lists approximately 130,000 clones, approximately 85% of them singletons. This sequence was found in an adult in good health. The chain is built from TRBV28 and TRBJ1-5; D is possibly TRBD1 (6 bases). The source was peripheral blood, collected on day 0 of AZD1222 vaccination. The CDR3 region has the DNA TGTGCCAGCCATTTTGCAGGGGACAATCAGCCCCAGCATTTT. Its translation: CASHFAGDNQPQHF.